The clone carrying this T cell receptor (beta chain) was observed a handful of times. Its antigen is as yet unknown. The sample originates from a study of response to subunit inactivated influenza vaccine. Study observations and caveats: Few new T cells, the authors suggested, are recruited by each seasonal influenza vaccination.

TCRdb analysed the RT-PCR reads with MiXCR anew, one entry per CDR3 protein. The data contain hundreds of thousands of distinct CDR3 sequences, around 14% of them singletons. CDR3 length: 19 residues. Germline CDR1 and CDR2: LGHDT and YNNKEL (reference sequence). V shed 5 bases and J shed 0 bases, with 25 bases lying between them. This specimen was PBMCs from blood, taken 14 to 15 days before vaccination. The TCR comes from a man between 50 and 59 years old who received an inactivated influenza vaccine. The rearrangement joins TRBV3-1 to TRBJ1-1; TRBD1 might be the D (6 bases). CDR3 protein: CASSYGPRGARGLNTEAFF. For the CDR3, the DNA is TGTGCCAGCAGCTATGGCCCTCGGGGGGCGAGGGGTTTGAACACTGAAGCTTTCTTT.